A few counts support the clone carrying this T cell receptor (beta chain). The antigen remains undetermined. The entry originates in a study of T cell repertoires in cytomegalovirus infection. Overall study context: It was the public TCR beta signatures that indicated both CMV infection and matching HLA type.

Findings and caveats of the study: Public TCR beta family frequency separated CMV-and-HLA carriers, including in an independent cohort. Ex vivo responses were dominated by HLA-C-restricted CMV-specific TCR beta clonotypes.

TCRdb independently ran MiXCR on the reads; one entry per CDR3 protein. Here the sample spans approximately 500,000 distinct CDR3 sequences, approximately 15% being singletons. This clonotype was sampled from a human donor in good health (CMV status not recorded). Some clones in this sample may be carry-over from other donors' samples. The sequenced material came from CD8+ T cells from PBMCs.

CDR3 residues: CASSRTSRNEQFF. DNA for the CDR3: TGTGCCAGCAGTAGGACTAGCAGAAATGAGCAGTTCTTC. V usage is TRBV6-4 and J usage is TRBJ2-1; TRBD2 aligns across 8 bases. CDR1 is MRHNA and CDR2 is SNTAGT in the germline V gene. The CDR3 is 13 amino acids. V lost 5 bases and J lost 7; bases outside the gene matches: 4.